A single sample gave rise to the 20 T cell receptor beta chains below, sequenced in a study of blood T cells in healthy people across ages. It was with a sample-barcoded 5' primer and a J-beta primer mix that a second PCR of roughly 6 to 12 cycles was run. Each CDR3 protein is one row after TCRdb ran MiXCR on the 5' RACE reads. The top ten hold roughly 10% of the sample, which has about 840,000 distinct CDR3 sequences, 29% seen once. The same sample was also used in a study of T cells of mothers and their children.

The material sequenced was blood. The receptor source for this set is a woman aged 40 to 50 in good health.

For this clonotype: Just one base apart from a much larger clone, this may be a read error. The rearrangement uses TRBV4-1 and TRBJ2-7; D unresolved. V lost 1 base to trimming and J lost 7 bases, with 14 bases between them. The CDR3 is 14 amino acids. Germline CDR1 MGHRA, CDR2 YSYEKL. The CDR3 region is CASSQGDHYNEQYF. CDR3 coding DNA: TGCGCCAGCAGCCAAGGAGACCATTACAATGAGCAGTACTTC.

Remarks on this clonotype: The CDR3 ends on some other residue instead of the conserved phenylalanine or tryptophan, so this is likely a read error. Because the CDR3's place on the DNA is in doubt, the DNA is left out and the CDR3 is given as listed by TCRdb. CDR3 sequence reads: CASSLNKNYTFGS. The rearrangement joins TRBV12-3 or TRBV12-4 to TRBJ2-1. The CDR3 length is 13 residues, termini included.

Comment on this clonotype: A clone one base away is much larger, so this may be a read error. The J gene is TRBJ2-3, the V gene TRBV5-1; 12 bases are a match to TRBD2. The germline V gene encodes CDR1 SGHRS and CDR2 YFSETQ. The CDR3 has 14 amino acids. The CDR3 coding sequence is TGCGCCGGCAGCTTGACTAGCGGGGGCCCTTTGCAGTATTTT. Protein: CAGSLTSGGPLQYF.

This chain uses TRBV12-3 or TRBV12-4 with TRBJ1-1, with TRBD1 as a possible D gene (5 bases). Between the trimmed V and J ends, which lost 6 bases and 5 bases, there was a span of 19 bases. The CDR3 spans 15 residues. CDR3 bases: TGTGCCAGCAGATCGCCGGGGGGGGGAGATACTGAAGCTTTCTTT. The encoded protein is CASRSPGGGDTEAFF.

This chain uses TRBV7-6 with TRBJ2-5; 11 bases align to TRBD2. The CDR3 is made up of 16 amino acids. V shed 5 bases and J 5 bases; nucleotides not matched to a gene: 10. Germline values: CDR1 SGHVS, CDR2 FNYEAQ. In DNA form, the CDR3 reads TGTGCCAGCAGCCTCCTCATAGCGGGGGGGCGGGAGACCCAGTACTTC. This gives the protein CASSLLIAGGRETQYF.

The CDR3 bases are TGTGCCAGCAGCCCAGCCCTAGCGGGGGGGCCCGTCAATGAGCAGTTCTTC. Encoded protein: CASSPALAGGPVNEQFF. The genes are TRBV5-4 and TRBJ2-1; 12 bases fit TRBD2. With V trimmed by 4 bases and J by 6 bases, 11 bases remained unmatched. This CDR3 has 17 residues. CDR1 SGHNT and CDR2 YYREEE come from the germline V gene (reference sequence).

As to this clonotype: The junction shows a germline mismatch at one end, possibly a read error. The chain combines TRBV18 with TRBJ2-1; D uncertain. The CDR3 spans 11 residues. CDR1 is KGHSH, CDR2 LQKENI, per germline. CDR3 sequence reads: CAGSPSNEQFF. CDR3 nucleotide sequence: TGTGCCGGCTCACCATCCAATGAGCAGTTCTTC.

This clonotype was counted only a few times. The chain couples TRBV12-3 or TRBV12-4 to TRBJ2-7; 8 bases align to TRBD2. After removal of 4 bases from V and 5 bases from J, the junction contained 13 bases not matched to a gene. The CDR3 covers 16 residues. CDR3 DNA: TGTGCCAGCAGTTGGGCCCCTCGGGGGGGGCCAAACGAGCAGTACTTC. This sequence encodes CASSWAPRGGPNEQYF.

The chain couples TRBV9 to TRBJ2-1; 11 bases map to TRBD2. Germline loops: CDR1 SGDLS, CDR2 YYNGEE. V shed 3 bases and J 4 bases; nucleotides not matched to a gene: 3. There are 15 residues in the CDR3. The CDR3 coding sequence is TGTGCCAGCAGCGAGGGACTAGCGGCATACAATGAGCAGTTCTTC. Protein sequence: CASSEGLAAYNEQFF.

The chain carries TRBV7-6 and TRBJ2-5; 7 bases align to TRBD1. This CDR3 is built from 14 residues. V shed 5 bases, J shed 5 bases, and the junction held 8 bases outside the gene matches. Germline lookup yields CDR1 SGHVS and CDR2 FNYEAQ. This chain's CDR3 is CASSPGGPRETQYF. CDR3 sequence (DNA): TGTGCCAGCAGCCCAGGGGGTCCCCGGGAGACCCAGTACTTC.

The genes are TRBV20-1 and TRBJ2-5; a possible D gene is TRBD2 (6 bases). CDR1 is DFQATT, CDR2 SNEGSKA, per germline (reference sequence). The CDR3 extends over 11 amino acids. Trimming shortened V by 5 bases and J by 5 bases, and 9 bases separated the two germline ends. The chain's CDR3 is CSAVRGETQYF. The CDR3 DNA reads TGCAGTGCTGTCCGGGGGGAGACCCAGTACTTC.

The rearrangement uses TRBV6-2 or TRBV6-3 and TRBJ1-2, with 9 bases identical to TRBD1. The germline V gene encodes CDR1 MNHEY and CDR2 SVGEGT. The CDR3 is made up of 14 amino acids. V shed 6 bases and J 4 bases; nucleotides not matched to a gene: 6. The CDR3 spells CASRPGTGLYGYTF. DNA of the CDR3: TGTGCCAGCAGACCCGGGACAGGGCTCTATGGCTACACCTTC.

This clonotype was recorded at least ten times. The chain has TRBV4-1 and TRBJ2-7; D not certain. Germline V gene data show CDR1 as MGHRA and CDR2 as YSYEKL. Trimming cost V 0 bases and J 5 bases, with 8 bases left between them. This CDR3 contains 13 residues. As DNA, the CDR3 is TGCGCCAGCAGCCAAGAGCAGTACGACGAGCAGTACTTC. Protein: CASSQEQYDEQYF.

This clonotype was detected many times. V and J are TRBV2 and TRBJ2-4, with D possibly being TRBD1 (6 bases). V was cut by 1 base and J by 3 bases, with 7 bases left in between. The germline V gene encodes CDR1 SNHLY and CDR2 FYNNEI. This CDR3 has 14 amino acids. The CDR3 DNA reads TGTGCCAGCAGTGAAGAGGGGGTCAAAAACATTCAGTACTTC. Its translation is CASSEEGVKNIQYF.

This clonotype was found many times. The rearrangement uses TRBV9 and TRBJ2-7, with a weak D call TRBD2 (6 bases). This CDR3 contains 15 residues. Germline CDR1 reads SGDLS; CDR2 reads YYNGEE. V shed 3 bases and J shed 2 bases, with 15 bases lying between them. CDR3 loop: CASSASGGLTYEQYF. The DNA for the CDR3 is TGTGCCAGCAGCGCCAGTGGGGGGTTAACCTACGAGCAGTACTTC.

This clonotype was counted only a few times. This chain uses TRBV7-9 with TRBJ1-4; tentative D call: TRBD1 (5 bases). The CDR3 covers 17 residues. V was trimmed by 5 bases and J by 0 bases, leaving 16 bases between them. Germline V gene sequence: CDR1 SEHNR, CDR2 FQNEAQ (reference sequence). The CDR3 reads CASSPPVGGATNEKLFF. The CDR3 nucleotides are TGTGCCAGCAGCCCCCCGGTCGGGGGGGCAACTAATGAAAAACTGTTTTTT.

Details on this clonotype: The junction departs from the called germline gene at one end, perhaps through a read error. The chain recombines TRBV5-1 with TRBJ1-1; possibly TRBD1 for D (5 bases). Germline V gene data show CDR1 as SGHRS and CDR2 as YFSETQ. The CDR3 contains 14 residues. The DNA of the CDR3 is TGTGCCAGCAGCTCCGACAGAACGAACACTGAAGCTTTCTTT. Its translation: CASSSDRTNTEAFF.

Only a few counts were recorded for this clonotype. The genes are TRBV28 and TRBJ2-5, with D maybe TRBD1 (6 bases). Germline V lookup: CDR1 MDHEN, CDR2 SYDVKM. Trimming left V 1 base short and J 11 bases short, with 14 bases between. The CDR3 runs to 13 residues. The CDR3 DNA follows: TGTGCCAGCAGTTTATACAGGGACAATGAGCAGTACTTC. It encodes CASSLYRDNEQYF.

This clonotype was counted at least ten times. The chain recombines TRBV7-9 with TRBJ2-1; TRBD1 matches at 8 bases. The CDR3 is 15 amino acids. J gave up 8 bases and V 8 bases, and 14 bases lay outside the gene matches. Per germline, CDR1 SEHNR and CDR2 FQNEAQ (reference sequence). The CDR3 region has the DNA TGTGCCAGCCCCGAGCGGCAGGGGGCTTGGGATGAGCAGTTCTTC. The encoded protein is CASPERQGAWDEQFF.

This clonotype has a count of ten or more. The chain employs TRBV10-3 and TRBJ2-7; D gene ambiguous. V was shortened by 5 bases and J by 3 bases, with 11 bases between the two germline ends. This CDR3 region has 13 residues. Germline V gives CDR1 ENHRY, CDR2 SYGVKD. CDR3 nucleotides: TGTGCCATCAGTCCTCAGCCAGGCTACGAGCAGTACTTC. As protein: CAISPQPGYEQYF.